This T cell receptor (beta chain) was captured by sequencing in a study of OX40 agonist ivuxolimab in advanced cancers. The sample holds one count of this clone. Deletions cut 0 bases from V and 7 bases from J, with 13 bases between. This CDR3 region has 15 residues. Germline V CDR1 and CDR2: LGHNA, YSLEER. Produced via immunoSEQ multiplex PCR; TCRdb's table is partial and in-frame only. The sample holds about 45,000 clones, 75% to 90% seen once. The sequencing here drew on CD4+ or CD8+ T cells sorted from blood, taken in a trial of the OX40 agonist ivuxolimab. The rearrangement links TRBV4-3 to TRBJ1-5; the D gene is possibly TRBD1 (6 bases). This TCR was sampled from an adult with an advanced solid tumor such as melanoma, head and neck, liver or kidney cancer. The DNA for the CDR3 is TGCGCCAGCAGCCAAGATCGGGGGGCTGGGCAGCCCCAGCATTTT. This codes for CASSQDRGAGQPQHF.